The T cell receptor (beta chain) under discussion was sequenced for a study of control samples from healthy donors and cancer patients. The method was immunoSEQ multiplex PCR; TCRdb's version includes in-frame clones alone and lacks a portion of them. The sample carries 150,000 to 200,000 clones, approximately 96% recorded once. This receptor was taken from a woman between 40 and 55 years old in good health. Sequencing input: blood.

CDR3 sequence (DNA): TGTGCCAGCAGCTTAATCCCAGGGGCCGACACTGAAGCTTTCTTT. Encoded protein: CASSLIPGADTEAFF. This chain joins TRBV7-9 and TRBJ1-1; D may be TRBD1 (6 bases). The germline V gene encodes CDR1 SEHNR and CDR2 FQNEAQ (reference sequence). The CDR3 is 15 amino acids. V lost 2 bases, J lost 3 bases, and 13 bases lay in between. Combining the CDR3 with reference TRBV7-9 and TRBJ1-1 gives the whole variable domain DTGVSQNPRHKITKRGQNVTFRCDPISEHNRLYWYRQTLGQGPEFLTYFQNEAQLEKSRLLSDRFSAERPKGSFSTLEIQRTEQGDSAMYLCASSLIPGADTEAFFGQGTRLTVV.